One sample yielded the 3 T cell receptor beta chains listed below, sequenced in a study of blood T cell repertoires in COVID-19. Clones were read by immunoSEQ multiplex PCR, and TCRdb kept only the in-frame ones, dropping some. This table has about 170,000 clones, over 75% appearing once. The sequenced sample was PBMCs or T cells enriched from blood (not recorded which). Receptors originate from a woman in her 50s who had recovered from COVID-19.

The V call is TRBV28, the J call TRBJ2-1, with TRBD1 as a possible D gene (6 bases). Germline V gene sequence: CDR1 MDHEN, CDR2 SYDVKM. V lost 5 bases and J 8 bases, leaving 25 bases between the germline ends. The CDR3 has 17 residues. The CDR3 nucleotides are TGTGCCAGCAGTCCCTGGGTACAGGGTGCCTTTCGCGATGAGCAGTTCTTC. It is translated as CASSPWVQGAFRDEQFF.

The CDR3 DNA reads as TGCGCCAGCAGCTTGGTCTGGGGGGGCACCGGGGAGCTGTTTTTT. Translated, it gives CASSLVWGGTGELFF. The chain employs TRBV5-1 and TRBJ2-2; 7 bases map to TRBD2. V lost 0 bases, J lost 4 bases, and 3 bases stayed unmatched. The CDR3 length is 15 residues. In germline, CDR1 is SGHRS, CDR2 YFSETQ.

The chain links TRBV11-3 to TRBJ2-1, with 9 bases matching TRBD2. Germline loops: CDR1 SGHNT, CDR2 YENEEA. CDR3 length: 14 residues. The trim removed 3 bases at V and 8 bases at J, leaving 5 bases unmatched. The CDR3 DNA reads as TGTGCCAGCAGCTTGGGTAGCGGGAGTTATGAGCAGTTCTTC. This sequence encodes CASSLGSGSYEQFF.